The 22 T cell receptor beta chains listed next were all sequenced from one sample in a study of T cells in Graves' hyperthyroidism and ophthalmopathy. It was RNA transcripts that yielded the amplified TCR beta CDR3 regions. An initial round of RT-PCR targeting the TCR CDR3 relied on the HTBI primer set. TCRdb analysed the multiplex PCR reads with MiXCR anew, one entry per CDR3 protein. Found here are 400,000 to 500,000 distinct CDR3 sequences, 14% of them singletons; the top ten hold less than 20%. Sequencing used blood. These receptor sequences come from a young woman with Graves' hyperthyroidism.

Comment on this clonotype: This may come from a read error, since a much larger clone is one base off. CDR3 amino acids: CASSPPTSGSSGDTQYF. In DNA, the CDR3 is TGTGCCAGCAGCCCACCGACTAGCGGATCTTCAGGGGATACGCAGTATTTT. The chain is built from TRBV7-2 and TRBJ2-3, with 9 bases identical to TRBD2. With V trimmed by 5 bases and J by 6 bases, 15 bases remained unmatched. The CDR3 consists of 17 residues. Per germline, CDR1 SGHTA and CDR2 FQGNSA.

CDR3 in amino acids: CASREPGRTDTQYF. DNA for the CDR3: TGTGCCAGCAGAGAACCGGGCCGCACAGATACGCAGTATTTT. The rearrangement links TRBV5-8 to TRBJ2-3; D uncertain. Germline values: CDR1 SGHTS, CDR2 YDEGEE. The CDR3 loop spans 14 amino acids. Trimming cost V 5 bases and J 1 base, with 11 bases left between them.

The sample holds many counts of this clonotype. The V and J genes are TRBV11-2 and TRBJ2-7, with D unclear. V was cut by 5 bases and J by 4 bases, with 12 bases left in between. Germline values: CDR1 SGHAT, CDR2 FQNNGV. This CDR3 is built from 13 residues. The CDR3 bases are TGTGCCAGCAGCCCTTCAGACCGATACGAGCAGTACTTC. Its protein is CASSPSDRYEQYF.

The chain links TRBV9 to TRBJ2-1, with D uncertain. The J call is doubtful: the DNA matches TRBJ2-7 better. The CDR3 runs 15 residues. The germline CDR1 and CDR2 sequences are SGDLS and YYNGEE. CDR3 region: CASSVGHRTYNEQYF. For the CDR3, the DNA is TGTGCCAGCAGCGTAGGTCACCGGACCTACAATGAGCAGTACTTC.

This clonotype has at least ten counts. The V call is TRBV2, the J call TRBJ2-2; D gene uncertain. In germline, CDR1 is SNHLY, CDR2 FYNNEI. The CDR3 consists of 11 residues. Between the trimmed V and J ends, which lost 10 bases and 1 base, there was a span of 4 bases. CDR3 coding DNA: TGTGCCACCTTGAACACCGGGGAGCTGTTTTTT. It codes for CATLNTGELFF.

This clonotype was observed many times. The V gene is TRBV15, the J gene TRBJ2-7; 11 bases fit TRBD2. V gave up 5 bases and J gave up 3 bases; unmatched junction bases: 3. This CDR3 spans 14 amino acids. Germline V gene lookup returns CDR1 LNHNV and CDR2 YYDKDF (reference sequence). The CDR3 reads CATSETSGNYEQYF. The CDR3 nucleotides read TGTGCCACCAGCGAGACTAGCGGGAACTACGAGCAGTACTTC.

This clonotype appeared many times. This chain links TRBV27 with TRBJ1-5; possibly TRBD1 for D (5 bases). The CDR3 sequence is 13 residues long. V lost 3 bases to trimming and J lost 5 bases, with 8 bases between them. In germline, CDR1 is MNHEY, CDR2 SMNVEV (reference sequence). The CDR3 is CASSFDRDQPQHF. CDR3 DNA sequence: TGTGCCAGCAGTTTCGACAGAGATCAGCCCCAGCATTTT.

This clonotype was picked up many times. CDR3 region: CACRHEKLFF. In DNA form, the CDR3 reads TGTGCCTGCCGACACGAAAAACTGTTTTTT. The chain combines TRBV30 with TRBJ1-4; D remains unclear. V was trimmed by 6 bases and J by 8 bases, leaving 7 bases between them. Germline CDR1 GTSNPN, CDR2 SVGIG (reference sequence). The CDR3 spans 10 residues.

This clonotype was detected ten times or more. V and J are TRBV5-6 and TRBJ1-4; D is unclear. The CDR3 contains 15 residues. The germline CDR1 and CDR2 sequences are SGHDT and YYEEEE. V was shortened by 0 bases and J by 3 bases, with 9 bases between the two germline ends. The CDR3 region is CASSLVAVANEKLFF. Written as DNA, the CDR3 is TGTGCCAGCAGCTTGGTGGCAGTCGCTAATGAAAAACTGTTTTTT.

This clonotype turned up a few times. The chain employs TRBV3-1 and TRBJ2-7; D is unclear. The CDR3 is made up of 15 amino acids. The ends were cut back, 0 bases at V and 2 bases at J, with 11 bases in the middle. Germline V gives CDR1 LGHDT, CDR2 YNNKEL (reference sequence). The CDR3 is CASSQDMATTYEQYV. The CDR3 region has the DNA TGTGCCAGCAGCCAAGATATGGCCACGACCTACGAGCAGTACGTC.

This clonotype was counted ten times or more. The chain employs TRBV12-5 and TRBJ1-2; D gene unclear. The length of the CDR3 is 15 residues. CDR1 is LGHNT, CDR2 FRNRAP, per germline. Trimming stripped 4 bases from V and 1 base from J, with 13 bases between. The CDR3 loop reads CASGSPPEFNYGYTF. For the CDR3, the DNA is TGTGCTAGTGGTTCCCCGCCAGAATTTAACTATGGCTACACCTTC.

The chain is built from TRBV6-5 and TRBJ1-6; 10 nucleotides match TRBD1. Per germline, CDR1 MNHEY and CDR2 SVGAGI. V was clipped by 6 bases and J by 8 bases; unmatched bases: 10. The CDR3 covers 16 residues. Written as DNA, the CDR3 is TGTGCCAGCAGCTATGGTTCCGGACAGGGGGATTCACCCCTCCACTTT. It specifies CASSYGSGQGDSPLHF.

The sample holds many counts of this clonotype. The chain uses TRBV3-1 and TRBJ2-7, with D unclear. CDR1 is LGHDT and CDR2 is YNNKEL in the germline V gene (reference sequence). The CDR3 contains 12 residues. The V end was cut by 4 bases, the J end by 4 bases, with 8 bases between. In DNA, the CDR3 is TGTGCCAGCAGCCTGGTAGGTTACGAGCAGTACTTC. Amino acids: CASSLVGYEQYF.

The chain couples TRBV19 to TRBJ1-1; TRBD1 is a possible D gene (6 bases). The CDR3 runs 14 residues. Trimming took 11 bases from V and 2 from J, leaving 18 bases between them. Germline lookup yields CDR1 LNHDA and CDR2 SQIVND (reference sequence). Written as DNA, the CDR3 is TGTGCCGGTCAGGGGCTGGCACAAAACACTGAAGCTTTCTTT. Protein sequence: CAGQGLAQNTEAFF. The full variable domain, rest sourced from reference TRBV19 and TRBJ1-1, is DGGITQSPKYLFRKEGQNVTLSCEQNLNHDAMYWYRQDPGQGLRLIYYSQIVNDFQKGDIAEGYSVSREKKESFPLTVTSAQKNPTAFYLCAGQGLAQNTEAFFGQGTRLTVV.

Comments on this clonotype: This sequence may be a read error, since a much larger clone differs from it by one base. This rearrangement joins TRBV5-1 to TRBJ1-6; possible D gene TRBD1, 6 bases. Germline CDR1 SGHRS, CDR2 YFSETQ. V was cut by 2 bases and J by 8 bases, with 20 bases left in between. The CDR3 covers 17 residues. The CDR3 region is CASSFNRDGGRHSPLHF. The DNA of the CDR3 is TGCGCCAGCAGCTTCAACCGGGACGGGGGCCGTCATTCACCCCTCCACTTT. The whole variable domain, remainder taken from reference TRBV5-1 and TRBJ1-6, is KAGVTQTPRYLIKTRGQQVTLSCSPISGHRSVSWYQQTPGQGLQFLFEYFSETQRNKGNFPGRFSGRQFSNSRSEMNVSTLELGDSALYLCASSFNRDGGRHSPLHFGNGTRLTVT.

The sample holds many counts of this clonotype. The V gene is TRBV7-9, the J gene TRBJ2-1; TRBD2 agrees at 8 bases. The germline gives CDR1 SEHNR, CDR2 FQNEAQ (reference sequence). V lost 5 bases, J lost 9 bases, and 15 bases stayed unmatched. The CDR3 runs 16 residues. The CDR3 bases are TGTGCCAGCAGCCCTGGACTAGCTGATATGGCTCCTGAGCAGTTCTTC. Translated, it gives CASSPGLADMAPEQFF.

Details on this clonotype: A much larger clone lies one base from this, so it may be a read error. The gene calls are TRBV5-1 and TRBJ2-7; D tentatively fits TRBD1 or TRBD2 (5 bases each). The CDR3 is 14 amino acids. Germline lookup yields CDR1 SGHRS and CDR2 YFSETQ. CDR3 DNA: TGCGCCAGCAGCTCATCCGGGACCTCCTACGACCAGTACTTC. Translated: CASSSSGTSYDQYF.

The table lists this clonotype with many counts. The chain uses TRBV27 and TRBJ2-1; perhaps D is TRBD1 or TRBD2 (5 bases each). The CDR3 has 14 residues. Germline V gene lookup returns CDR1 MNHEY and CDR2 SMNVEV (reference sequence). V shed 5 bases and J shed 6 bases, with 14 bases lying between them. The CDR3 reads CASSPGPGGNEQFF. CDR3 sequence (DNA): TGTGCCAGCAGTCCGGGACCTGGAGGCAATGAGCAGTTCTTC.

This clonotype occurred many times. The rearrangement uses TRBV10-3 and TRBJ2-5; unclear D gene. The length of the CDR3 is 11 residues. V lost 3 bases to trimming and J lost 5 bases, with 4 bases between them. Germline V gives CDR1 ENHRY, CDR2 SYGVKD. The CDR3 protein is CAISDLETQYF. DNA of the CDR3: TGTGCCATCAGTGATCTGGAGACCCAGTACTTC.

This clonotype occurred many times. The rearrangement uses TRBV5-1 and TRBJ1-2; 10 bases agree with TRBD1. The V gene end was trimmed by 4 bases and the J gene end by 3 bases; junction bases not matched to a gene: 6. From germline, CDR1 is SGHRS and CDR2 YFSETQ. The CDR3 covers 15 residues. The CDR3 reads CASSKGQGRDYGYTF. CDR3 coding DNA: TGCGCCAGCAGCAAGGGACAGGGGCGTGACTATGGCTACACCTTC.

The chain carries TRBV6-1 and TRBJ2-3; 12 bases are a match to TRBD2. Germline V CDR1 and CDR2: MNHNS, SASEGT. The CDR3 totals 16 residues. V was pared by 5 bases and J by 6 bases, with 9 bases of the junction left unmatched. The CDR3 sequence: CASSPSGRAPWDTQYF. The CDR3 DNA follows: TGTGCCAGCAGTCCTAGCGGGAGGGCCCCATGGGATACGCAGTATTTT.

The sample holds a few counts of this clonotype. This chain joins TRBV15 and TRBJ1-1, with 9 bases lining up with TRBD1. The V gene's germline CDR1 is LNHNV and CDR2 YYDKDF (reference sequence). This CDR3 has 16 residues. Trimming removed 5 bases from V and 5 bases from J; junction bases left unmatched: 12. DNA of the CDR3: TGTGCCACCAGCCCTTCGACAGGGGGAGTATTAACTGAAGCTTTCTTT. This codes for CATSPSTGGVLTEAFF.